The 5 T cell receptor beta chains listed next were all sequenced from one sample in a study of blood T cell repertoires in COVID-19. Sequenced by immunoSEQ multiplex PCR; TCRdb stores in-frame clones only, minus some. The sample lists about 290,000 clones, about nine tenths occurring once. The sequencing input was peripheral blood. These receptors were obtained from a woman aged 25-40 years with active or convalescent COVID-19.

The chain joins TRBV5-1 to TRBJ2-1; 8 bases agree with TRBD2. The CDR3 sequence is 14 residues long. V gave up 4 bases and J gave up 4 bases; unmatched junction bases: 4. Germline CDR1 is SGHRS and CDR2 is YFSETQ. Here the CDR3 reads CASSVSGGYNEQFF. The CDR3 DNA follows: TGCGCCAGCAGCGTAAGCGGGGGTTACAATGAGCAGTTCTTC.

CDR3: CASSSIRDRVLYNEQFF. In nucleotides, the CDR3 is TGTGCCAGCAGCTCGATCCGGGACAGGGTCCTGTATAATGAGCAGTTCTTC. The chain combines TRBV5-6 with TRBJ2-1; 9 nucleotides line up with TRBD1. V was clipped by 3 bases and J by 7 bases; unmatched bases: 14. Germline V gives CDR1 SGHDT, CDR2 YYEEEE. The CDR3 loop spans 17 amino acids.

V is TRBV18 and J is TRBJ2-2, with 7 bases aligning to TRBD1. The CDR3 spans 15 residues. From germline, CDR1 is KGHSH and CDR2 LQKENI. V trimming: 1 base; J trimming: 7 bases; junction bases outside the gene matches: 6. Here the CDR3 reads CASSPLTGFGGELFF. The CDR3 region has the DNA TGTGCCAGCTCACCACTGACAGGGTTCGGCGGGGAGCTGTTTTTT.

V is TRBV19 and J is TRBJ1-1; no clear D. Trimming removed 6 bases at V and 2 bases at J, with 10 bases between. CDR3 length: 13 residues. In germline, CDR1 is LNHDA, CDR2 SQIVND (reference sequence). CDR3: CASRVKLNTEAFF. In DNA form, the CDR3 reads TGTGCCAGTAGGGTCAAACTAAACACTGAAGCTTTCTTT. Looking up the rest from reference TRBV19 and TRBJ1-1 gives the full variable domain: DGGITQSPKYLFRKEGQNVTLSCEQNLNHDAMYWYRQDPGQGLRLIYYSQIVNDFQKGDIAEGYSVSREKKESFPLTVTSAQKNPTAFYLCASRVKLNTEAFFGQGTRLTVV.

The V call is TRBV28, the J call TRBJ2-7; possible D gene TRBD1, 5 bases. The V end lost 2 bases, the J end lost 2 bases, and 10 bases lay between the germline ends. The CDR3 spans 14 residues. Germline loops: CDR1 MDHEN, CDR2 SYDVKM. DNA for the CDR3: TGTGCCAGCAGTTTACAGGCAGGGACCTACGAGCAGTACTTC. It yields the protein CASSLQAGTYEQYF. The full variable domain, rest sourced from reference TRBV28 and TRBJ2-7, is DVKVTQSSRYLVKRTGEKVFLECVQDMDHENMFWYRQDPGLGLRLIYFSYDVKMKEKGDIPEGYSVSREKKERFSLILESASTNQTSMYLCASSLQAGTYEQYFGPGTRLTVT.